One sample yielded the 26 T cell receptor beta chains listed below, sequenced in a study of T cells in Graves' hyperthyroidism and ophthalmopathy. RNA transcripts served as the template for amplifying TCR beta CDR3 regions. First-round RT-PCR targeting the TCR CDR3 was performed with the HTBI primer set. TCRdb used MiXCR to reprocess the multiplex PCR reads, holding one entry per CDR3 protein. Found here are approximately 600,000 distinct CDR3 sequences, approximately 15% of them singletons; the top ten hold more than 6%. Sample: blood. The receptors derive from a young woman with Graves' ophthalmopathy.

This clonotype was observed many times. This sequence joins TRBV12-3 or TRBV12-4 and TRBJ2-7; possible D gene TRBD1, 7 bases. V was shortened by 11 bases and J by 6 bases, with 17 bases between the two germline ends. The CDR3 is 12 amino acids. The DNA for the CDR3 is TGTGCCTGTCTGACAGGGCGGGGCGAGCAGTACTTC. Translation: CACLTGRGEQYF.

The sample holds many counts of this clonotype. The genes are TRBV12-3 or TRBV12-4 and TRBJ2-2; TRBD2 agrees at 12 bases. The CDR3 covers 17 residues. The V and J ends lost 5 bases and 5 bases, in that order; junction bases with no gene match: 9. For the CDR3, the DNA is TGTGCCAGCAGTCCAAGGACTAGCGGGGTCGGGACCGGGGAGCTGTTTTTT. Translating it yields CASSPRTSGVGTGELFF.

This clonotype has a count of ten or more. V gene TRBV28 combines with J gene TRBJ2-7, with TRBD2 identical over 10 bases. Germline CDR1 is MDHEN and CDR2 is SYDVKM. Trimming cost V 6 bases and J 2 bases; bases outside gene matches: 7. This CDR3 is built from 15 residues. In DNA, the CDR3 is TGTGCCAGCAGGGAGAGCGGGAGGGCCACCTACGAGCAGTACTTC. Residues: CASRESGRATYEQYF.

This chain joins TRBV29-1 and TRBJ1-1, with D tentatively TRBD1 (5 bases). Germline values: CDR1 SQVTM, CDR2 ANQGSEA. V was trimmed by 3 bases and J by 10 bases, leaving 12 bases between them. This CDR3 spans 11 amino acids. The CDR3 sequence is CSVDVNGGAFF. CDR3 coding DNA: TGCAGCGTTGACGTCAACGGGGGAGCTTTCTTT.

This clonotype showed up just a few times. This sequence may be a read error, since a much larger clone differs from it by one base. The V call is TRBV11-3, the J call TRBJ2-2; D is unclear. In germline, CDR1 is SGHNT, CDR2 YENEEA. The CDR3 is 12 amino acids. The CDR3 DNA sequence: TGTGCCAGCAGTCAATACACCGAGGAGCTGTTTTTT. Its translation is CASSQYTEELFF.

V is TRBV19 and J is TRBJ2-1; a possible D gene is TRBD1 (5 bases). Germline CDR1 reads LNHDA; CDR2 reads SQIVND (reference sequence). The CDR3 is made up of 16 amino acids. The ends were cut back, 3 bases at V and 3 bases at J, with 15 bases in the middle. CDR3 bases: TGTGCCAGTAGTATGGACCAGGGTCCCCTCTACAATGAGCAGTTCTTC. Translated: CASSMDQGPLYNEQFF. Drawing the rest from reference TRBV19 and TRBJ2-1, the complete variable domain is DGGITQSPKYLFRKEGQNVTLSCEQNLNHDAMYWYRQDPGQGLRLIYYSQIVNDFQKGDIAEGYSVSREKKESFPLTVTSAQKNPTAFYLCASSMDQGPLYNEQFFGPGTRLTVL.

V usage is TRBV9 and J usage is TRBJ2-5; D remains ambiguous. CDR1 and CDR2 from the germline V gene are SGDLS and YYNGEE. The CDR3 totals 15 residues. Trimming stripped 0 bases from V and 3 bases from J, with 12 bases between. The CDR3 reads CASSVAEKHEETQYF. In DNA, the CDR3 is TGTGCCAGCAGCGTAGCTGAAAAGCATGAAGAGACCCAGTACTTC.

The chain carries TRBV13 and TRBJ2-1, with 11 bases that match TRBD2. With V trimmed by 0 bases and J by 9 bases, 4 bases remained unmatched. The CDR3 has 15 residues. Germline lookup yields CDR1 PRHDT and CDR2 FYEKMQ (reference sequence). The CDR3 bases are TGTGCCAGCAGCTTAGGGCTTAGCGGGAGGGGTGAGCAGTTCTTC. Translated: CASSLGLSGRGEQFF. The full variable domain, with the rest looked up from reference TRBV13 and TRBJ2-1, is AAGVIQSPRHLIKEKRETATLKCYPIPRHDTVYWYQQGPGQDPQFLISFYEKMQSDKGSIPDRFSAQQFSDYHSELNMSSLELGDSALYFCASSLGLSGRGEQFFGPGTRLTVL.

This clonotype came up a few times. V gene TRBV11-2 combines with J gene TRBJ1-3; D is perhaps TRBD1 (5 bases). This CDR3 spans 18 amino acids. V was cut by 0 bases and J by 0 bases, with 15 bases left in between. Germline CDR1 and CDR2: SGHAT and FQNNGV. The DNA for the CDR3 is TGTGCCAGCAGCTTAGACCAGGGTCGCTTCTACTCTGGAAACACCATATATTTT. This encodes CASSLDQGRFYSGNTIYF.

The chain joins TRBV6-1 to TRBJ2-6; D gene unclear. Trimming cost V 8 bases and J 0 bases, with 11 bases left between them. There are 15 residues in the CDR3. Germline CDR1 is MNHNS and CDR2 is SASEGT. CDR3 DNA sequence: TGTGCCAGCGCTCAAGGAACCTCTGGGGCCAACGTCCTGACTTTC. Its protein is CASAQGTSGANVLTF.

V and J are TRBV12-3 or TRBV12-4 and TRBJ1-1, with a possible D match to TRBD1 (6 bases). Trimming took off 6 bases at V and 4 bases at J, with 15 bases between the two ends. The CDR3 has 14 amino acids. CDR3 in DNA: TGTGCCAGCAGGACAGGACGGAGACGCACTGAAGCTTTCTTT. It translates to CASRTGRRRTEAFF.

This clonotype was detected ten times or more. The chain uses TRBV7-9 and TRBJ2-7, with 7 nucleotides matching TRBD1. The CDR3 is made up of 14 amino acids. J was trimmed by 1 base and V by 5 bases; bases with no gene match: 5. CDR1 is SEHNR and CDR2 is FQNEAQ in the germline V gene (reference sequence). The CDR3 bases are TGTGCCAGCAGCCCTCGACAGGGATCCTACGAGCAGTACTTC. This gives the protein CASSPRQGSYEQYF.

The chain has TRBV9 and TRBJ2-2, with 8 bases that match TRBD2. Germline V gene data show CDR1 as SGDLS and CDR2 as YYNGEE. After removal of 4 bases from V and 5 bases from J, the junction contained 10 bases not matched to a gene. The CDR3 contains 16 residues. In DNA form, the CDR3 reads TGTGCCAGCAGCCTGAGATCGGGAGGGGGGACCGGGGAGCTGTTTTTT. Encoded protein: CASSLRSGGGTGELFF.

This clonotype was recorded at least ten times. The V and J genes are TRBV2 and TRBJ1-1, with TRBD1 identical over 7 bases. The V gene's germline CDR1 is SNHLY and CDR2 FYNNEI. With V trimmed by 5 bases and J by 1 base, 7 bases remained unmatched. This CDR3 region has 15 residues. The DNA for the CDR3 is TGTGCCAGCAGTCGTCTACAGGGGAAGAACACTGAAGCTTTCTTT. Translated, it gives CASSRLQGKNTEAFF.

V is TRBV10-3 and J is TRBJ1-2, with 9 bases that match TRBD1. The V gene end was trimmed by 1 base and the J gene end by 1 base; junction bases not matched to a gene: 4. Per germline, CDR1 ENHRY and CDR2 SYGVKD. The CDR3 contains 16 residues. The CDR3 protein is CAISEWETGGNYGYTF. CDR3 coding DNA: TGTGCCATCAGTGAGTGGGAGACAGGGGGTAACTATGGCTACACCTTC.

This clonotype appeared many times. The rearrangement uses TRBV20-1 and TRBJ2-7; TRBD1 agrees at 9 bases. Germline assignment: CDR1 DFQATT and CDR2 SNEGSKA (reference sequence). The V segment lost 4 bases and the J segment 3 bases; nucleotides outside the gene matches: 7. This CDR3 is 14 amino acids long. As DNA, the CDR3 is TGCAGTGCTACCGGGACAGGGAATCTCTACGAGCAGTACTTC. Translated, it gives CSATGTGNLYEQYF.

This chain links TRBV14 with TRBJ2-2; D is ambiguous. Deletions cut 0 bases from V and 9 bases from J, with 11 bases between. This CDR3 is built from 14 residues. Germline values: CDR1 SGHDN, CDR2 FVKESK. The CDR3 DNA reads TGTGCCAGCAGCCAAGATCGCGGTGGGCGGGAGCTGTTTTTT. Amino acid sequence: CASSQDRGGRELFF.

CDR3: CASSLGPGQGNQETQYF. The CDR3 DNA reads as TGTGCCAGCAGCCTAGGACCGGGACAGGGAAACCAAGAGACCCAGTACTTC. The chain combines TRBV3-1 with TRBJ2-5; 9 bases agree with TRBD1. Per germline, CDR1 LGHDT and CDR2 YNNKEL (reference sequence). The V segment lost 4 bases and the J segment 0 bases; nucleotides outside the gene matches: 9. This CDR3 spans 17 amino acids.

This clonotype has a count of ten or more. The V and J genes are TRBV11-3 and TRBJ2-6, with a tentative D call TRBD1 (5 bases). V was clipped by 4 bases and J by 0 bases, with 16 bases between them. This CDR3 region has 18 residues. Germline-derived CDR1 and CDR2 are SGHNT and YENEEA. Here the CDR3 DNA reads TGTGCCAGCAGCTACAGAACGGGCAGGGTCTCTGGGGCCAACGTCCTGACTTTC. Its protein is CASSYRTGRVSGANVLTF.

This clonotype was counted many times. The chain carries TRBV7-2 and TRBJ2-7; D not certain. The CDR3 runs 12 residues. Germline V CDR1 and CDR2: SGHTA, FQGNSA. The germline V and J ends were trimmed by 4 bases and 4 bases, with 8 bases remaining between them. The CDR3 DNA is TGTGCCAGCAGCTCGACCTTTTACGAGCAGTACTTC. Its translation: CASSSTFYEQYF.

The chain recombines TRBV4-1 with TRBJ2-3, with unresolved D. Germline CDR1 MGHRA, CDR2 YSYEKL. The CDR3 length is 15 residues. Trimming removed 1 base from V and 3 bases from J, with 11 bases in between. CDR3 in amino acids: CASSQVRLVTDTQYF. CDR3 DNA: TGCGCCAGCAGCCAAGTACGCCTAGTGACAGATACGCAGTATTTT.

This clonotype was detected only a few times. This chain uses TRBV5-6 with TRBJ2-1; the D gene is possibly TRBD2 (6 bases). Deletions cut 0 bases from V and 8 bases from J, with 9 bases between. This CDR3 has 13 residues. Germline values: CDR1 SGHDT, CDR2 YYEEEE. The CDR3 spells CASSLGTIDEQFF. CDR3 DNA sequence: TGTGCCAGCAGCTTGGGGACTATTGATGAGCAGTTCTTC.

This clonotype has a count of ten or more. The J gene is TRBJ2-7, the V gene TRBV2, with 10 bases aligning to TRBD2. The CDR3 is 21 amino acids. V shed 2 bases, J shed 1 base, and the junction held 20 bases outside the gene matches. Germline assignment: CDR1 SNHLY and CDR2 FYNNEI. In nucleotides, the CDR3 is TGTGCCAGCAGTGAACGCGTCCGATGGGAGGTGGGACTAGCGCCTTCCTACGAGCAGTACTTC. Its protein is CASSERVRWEVGLAPSYEQYF.

In this sample, this clonotype turned up a few times. The chain has TRBV7-9 and TRBJ1-1; TRBD1 aligns across 9 bases. V lost 1 base and J lost 1; bases outside the gene matches: 4. Germline V gene lookup returns CDR1 SEHNR and CDR2 FQNEAQ (reference sequence). The length of the CDR3 is 16 residues. As DNA, the CDR3 is TGTGCCAGCAGCTTAGGAGACAGGGGGAAGAACACTGAAGCTTTCTTT. Its protein is CASSLGDRGKNTEAFF.

This clonotype was seen many times. Here the CDR3 DNA reads TGTGCCAGCAGTGAACAGGGGAGGGGAAGCAATCAGCCCCAGCATTTT. Translating it yields CASSEQGRGSNQPQHF. The genes are TRBV6-1 and TRBJ1-5, with TRBD1 as a possible D gene (6 bases). CDR3 length: 16 amino acids. The germline V gene has CDR1 MNHNS and CDR2 SASEGT. Trimming took 2 bases from V and 1 from J, leaving 12 bases between them.

This clonotype was detected ten times or more. CDR3 loop: CASSTGQGMRTEAFF. DNA of the CDR3: TGTGCCAGTAGTACGGGACAGGGGATGCGCACTGAAGCTTTCTTT. This chain connects TRBV19 to TRBJ1-1, with 10 nucleotides matching TRBD1. CDR1 is LNHDA, CDR2 SQIVND, per germline (reference sequence). V dropped 4 bases and J dropped 4; count of bases not matched to a gene: 6. The CDR3 totals 15 residues.